The entry below gives a single TCR beta chain sequence along with its context. Its antigen remains unknown. This sample's TCRbeta library carried unique molecular identifier barcodes. TCRdb itself ran the PCR reads through MiXCR, one entry per CDR3 protein. The sample carries 780,000 or so distinct CDR3 sequences, about 16% recorded once. V lost 1 base and J lost 1; bases outside the gene matches: 5. In germline, CDR1 is MGHRA, CDR2 YSYEKL. The CDR3 has 19 residues. The source of the sample is a study of T-cell reconstitution after alpha-beta-depleted transplantation in children. The study's findings and limits: Some patients owed their high day-60 TCRbeta diversity to surviving recipient T cells and thymic progenitors. When one year had passed after transplant, most T-cell counts and diversity came from newly produced T cells. Several hundred expanded graft clones reportedly supplied alpha-beta T cells about two months after transplant.

This sequence originates from a male patient under 18 who had a stem cell transplant for acute lymphoblastic leukemia, so the T cells may come from the graft donor. The input for sequencing was PBMCs, mostly from graft donor cells, taken 360 days after TCRalphabeta/CD19-depleted stem cell transplant. The chain links TRBV4-1 to TRBJ2-3; 16 bases are shared with TRBD2. The CDR3 is CASSQVGLAGGPGTDTQYF. The CDR3 coding sequence is TGCGCCAGCAGCCAAGTGGGACTAGCGGGAGGGCCCGGCACAGATACGCAGTATTTT.